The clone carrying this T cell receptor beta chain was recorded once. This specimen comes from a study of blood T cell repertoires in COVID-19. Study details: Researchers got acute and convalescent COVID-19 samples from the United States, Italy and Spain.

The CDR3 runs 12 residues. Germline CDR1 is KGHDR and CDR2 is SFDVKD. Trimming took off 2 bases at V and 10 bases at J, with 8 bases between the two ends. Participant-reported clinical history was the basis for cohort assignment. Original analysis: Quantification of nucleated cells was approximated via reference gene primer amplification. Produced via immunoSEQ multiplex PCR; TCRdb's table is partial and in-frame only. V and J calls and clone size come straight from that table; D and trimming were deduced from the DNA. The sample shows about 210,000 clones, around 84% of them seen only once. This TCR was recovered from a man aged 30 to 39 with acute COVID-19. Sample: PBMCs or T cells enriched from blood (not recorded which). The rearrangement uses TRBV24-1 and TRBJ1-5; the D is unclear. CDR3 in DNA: TGTGCCACCAGTGATTCGTCCTACCCCCAGCATTTT. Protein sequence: CATSDSSYPQHF.